The 30 T cell receptor beta chains given below trace back to one sample, sequenced in a study of T cells in Graves' hyperthyroidism and ophthalmopathy. Researchers took RNA transcripts and amplified the TCR beta CDR3 regions from them. The HTBI primer set drove a first-round RT-PCR of the TCR CDR3. MiXCR was run by TCRdb on the multiplex PCR reads, yielding one entry per CDR3 protein. Among some 600,000 distinct CDR3 sequences listed, approximately 13% were seen once. Material for sequencing was blood. These receptor sequences come from a young woman with Graves' hyperthyroidism that later progressed to Graves' ophthalmopathy.

This clonotype was observed at least ten times. The chain has TRBV7-9 and TRBJ2-4; TRBD2 might be the D (6 bases). CDR3 length: 15 residues. Germline V gene lookup returns CDR1 SEHNR and CDR2 FQNEAQ (reference sequence). Trimming removed 1 base from V and 3 bases from J, with 10 bases in between. The CDR3 DNA follows: TGTGCCAGCAGCTTAGACGGAGGGGACAAAAACATTCAGTACTTC. It codes for CASSLDGGDKNIQYF.

This chain links TRBV3-1 with TRBJ1-2; weak D call: TRBD1 (5 bases). CDR3 length: 14 residues. Germline V gene data show CDR1 as LGHDT and CDR2 as YNNKEL (reference sequence). Trimming stripped 3 bases from V and 4 bases from J, with 12 bases between. CDR3 in DNA: TGTGCCAGCAGCCACCTATGGGGCCGCTATGGCTACACCTTC. This codes for CASSHLWGRYGYTF.

This clonotype was found many times. The gene calls are TRBV7-2 and TRBJ2-1; no clear D. The length of the CDR3 is 15 residues. Germline loops: CDR1 SGHTA, CDR2 FQGNSA. Trimming shortened V by 3 bases and J by 0 bases, and 9 bases separated the two germline ends. The chain's CDR3 is CASSFLTASYNEQFF. CDR3 bases: TGTGCCAGCAGCTTCCTCACGGCCTCCTACAATGAGCAGTTCTTC.

In its sample, this clonotype was seen many times. This chain links TRBV30 with TRBJ1-2, with 8 positions matching TRBD1. The CDR3 sequence is 14 residues long. The germline CDR1 and CDR2 sequences are GTSNPN and SVGIG (reference sequence). Trimming at V came to 4 bases and at J to 5 bases, leaving 9 bases not matched to a gene. As DNA, the CDR3 is TGTGCCTGGACTAGAGACAGGGGTGTGTATGGCTACACCTTC. Amino acid sequence: CAWTRDRGVYGYTF.

This clonotype has just a few counts. The J gene is TRBJ1-4, the V gene TRBV9; no firm D call. CDR1 is SGDLS and CDR2 is YYNGEE in the germline V gene. V shed 6 bases and J shed 1 base, with 10 bases lying between them. This CDR3 region has 14 residues. CDR3 nucleotides: TGTGCCAGCAACGGAGGGAAAACTAATGAAAAACTGTTTTTT. This gives the protein CASNGGKTNEKLFF.

The sample holds many counts of this clonotype. The V call is TRBV6-5, the J call TRBJ1-2, with 7 nucleotides matching TRBD1. Germline CDR1 MNHEY, CDR2 SVGAGI. CDR3 length: 16 residues. V was clipped by 0 bases and J by 8 bases; unmatched bases: 12. The CDR3 region is CASSYSEKAGGLGYTF. The DNA of the CDR3 is TGTGCCAGCAGTTACTCGGAGAAGGCAGGGGGTTTGGGCTACACCTTC.

This clonotype was observed many times. This rearrangement joins TRBV11-3 to TRBJ2-3; 11 positions agree with TRBD2. The trim removed 5 bases at V and 3 bases at J, leaving 10 bases unmatched. This CDR3 has 17 residues. Germline assignment: CDR1 SGHNT and CDR2 YENEEA. CDR3 DNA sequence: TGTGCCAGCAGCGGAACTAGCGGGAGCATTTCGACAGATACGCAGTATTTT. Translation gives CASSGTSGSISTDTQYF.

This clonotype was recorded many times. This chain uses TRBV19 with TRBJ2-7; tentative D call: TRBD1 (6 bases). Trimming removed 5 bases from V and 5 bases from J, with 19 bases in between. The germline CDR1 and CDR2 sequences are LNHDA and SQIVND (reference sequence). CDR3 length: 15 residues. Here the CDR3 reads CASSLRAGGSDEQYF. The DNA for the CDR3 is TGTGCCAGTAGTCTACGGGCTGGGGGCTCGGACGAGCAGTACTTC.

This clonotype was recorded at least ten times. This clone may be a read error of a much larger clone one base away. The V gene is TRBV7-2, the J gene TRBJ2-7; 10 positions agree with TRBD2. Germline-derived CDR1 and CDR2 are SGHTA and FQGNSA. With V trimmed by 1 base and J by 5 bases, 2 bases remained unmatched. The CDR3 covers 14 residues. The CDR3 bases are TGTGCCAGCAGCTTAGTCCTAGCGGGAGACGAGCAGTACTTC. It encodes CASSLVLAGDEQYF.

This clonotype was recorded many times. The chain recombines TRBV2 with TRBJ2-7; 9 positions agree with TRBD2. This CDR3 is 14 amino acids long. The V segment lost 4 bases and the J segment 5 bases; nucleotides outside the gene matches: 6. CDR1 is SNHLY and CDR2 is FYNNEI in the germline V gene. The CDR3 here is CASSGGLAGNEQYF. The CDR3 bases are TGTGCCAGCAGTGGCGGTCTAGCGGGAAACGAGCAGTACTTC.

This clonotype was seen only once. The rearrangement joins TRBV7-8 to TRBJ2-3, with a possible D match to TRBD1 (6 bases). The CDR3 runs to 14 residues. Trimming shortened V by 7 bases and J by 8 bases, and 19 bases separated the two germline ends. Germline V gene lookup returns CDR1 SGHVS and CDR2 FQNEAQ. The CDR3 DNA is TGTGCCAGCAACTCAGGGGTGGCGGTTGGTACGCAGTATTTT. Its translation: CASNSGVAVGTQYF.

The chain links TRBV29-1 to TRBJ1-2; 7 bases fit TRBD1. Germline lookup yields CDR1 SQVTM and CDR2 ANQGSEA. Unmatched junction bases numbered 3, after V lost 5 bases and J lost 0 bases. The CDR3 sequence is 13 residues long. For the CDR3, the DNA is TGCAGCGTTCTGACAGGGCCTAACTATGGCTACACCTTC. Its translation: CSVLTGPNYGYTF.

The sample holds one count of this clonotype. The V gene is TRBV28, the J gene TRBJ2-1, with 12 bases fitting TRBD2. The J segment lost 5 bases and the V segment lost 3 bases, leaving 14 bases of the junction unmatched. CDR3 length: 19 residues. CDR1 is MDHEN and CDR2 is SYDVKM in the germline V gene. The CDR3 protein is CASSFSRLAGGPGNNEQFF. CDR3 bases: TGTGCCAGCAGTTTCAGCAGGCTAGCGGGAGGGCCGGGGAACAATGAGCAGTTCTTC.

In this sample, this clonotype turned up many times. The genes are TRBV28 and TRBJ1-2, with 8 positions matching TRBD1. V lost 7 bases to trimming and J lost 6 bases; unmatched junction nucleotides: 10. CDR1 and CDR2 (germline): MDHEN, SYDVKM. The CDR3 contains 14 residues. The CDR3 region is CASNTLRDRNGYTF. CDR3 sequence (DNA): TGTGCCAGCAATACCCTCCGGGACAGGAATGGCTACACCTTC.

This clonotype was counted between two and nine times. V is TRBV6-1 and J is TRBJ1-1; the D is unclear. The CDR3 length is 17 residues. In germline, CDR1 is MNHNS, CDR2 SASEGT. V lost 5 bases to trimming and J lost 0 bases, with 19 bases between them. DNA of the CDR3: TGTGCCAGCAGTTACTCTGGTCTTCTCGCCATGAACACTGAAGCTTTCTTT. The encoded protein is CASSYSGLLAMNTEAFF.

The rearrangement joins TRBV5-6 to TRBJ2-7; 7 nucleotides agree with TRBD1. Looked up from germline, CDR1 is SGHDT and CDR2 is YYEEEE. The CDR3 consists of 17 residues. The V gene end was trimmed by 1 base and the J gene end by 0 bases; junction bases not matched to a gene: 10. The CDR3: CASSLTGLRDSSYEQYF. The CDR3 nucleotides are TGTGCCAGCAGCTTGACTGGTCTCCGGGACAGCTCCTACGAGCAGTACTTC.

This clonotype was detected many times. The chain employs TRBV20-1 and TRBJ2-5; 9 nucleotides match TRBD1. This CDR3 is 17 amino acids long. The J segment lost 0 bases and the V segment lost 3 bases, leaving 11 bases of the junction unmatched. Germline V lookup: CDR1 DFQATT, CDR2 SNEGSKA (reference sequence). In DNA form, the CDR3 reads TGCAGTGCTAGTGGGGGGTGGAGGGACAGGGACCAAGAGACCCAGTACTTC. As protein: CSASGGWRDRDQETQYF.

This clonotype was observed at least ten times. CDR3 bases: TGTGCCAGCGAGGAGGGCTCTGGGGCCAACGTCCTGACTTTC. Translated: CASEEGSGANVLTF. The chain links TRBV12-3 or TRBV12-4 to TRBJ2-6; tentatively, D is TRBD2 (6 bases). The length of the CDR3 is 14 residues. V was trimmed by 8 bases and J by 0 bases, leaving 8 bases between them.

The V and J genes are TRBV19 and TRBJ1-4, with TRBD1 identical over 9 bases. The germline gives CDR1 LNHDA, CDR2 SQIVND (reference sequence). With V trimmed by 7 bases and J by 8 bases, 5 bases remained unmatched. CDR3 length equals 13 residues. For the CDR3, the DNA is TGTGCCAGTATGGACAGGGGTCAAGAAAAACTGTTTTTT. This codes for CASMDRGQEKLFF. Together with reference TRBV19 and TRBJ1-4, the CDR3 gives the full variable domain: DGGITQSPKYLFRKEGQNVTLSCEQNLNHDAMYWYRQDPGQGLRLIYYSQIVNDFQKGDIAEGYSVSREKKESFPLTVTSAQKNPTAFYLCASMDRGQEKLFFGSGTQLSVL.

This clonotype was picked up many times. The V call is TRBV4-1, the J call TRBJ2-7; D remains unclear. Germline assignment: CDR1 MGHRA and CDR2 YSYEKL. The CDR3 loop spans 12 amino acids. The ends were cut back, 2 bases at V and 6 bases at J, with 8 bases in the middle. The CDR3: CASSQTPTEQYF. In DNA, the CDR3 is TGCGCCAGCAGCCAAACCCCAACCGAGCAGTACTTC.

This clonotype was seen ten or more times. The gene calls are TRBV7-2 and TRBJ1-6; tentatively, D is TRBD1 (5 bases). This CDR3 comprises 16 residues. Trimming took 6 bases from V and 7 from J, leaving 19 bases between them. Germline CDR1 reads SGHTA; CDR2 reads FQGNSA. CDR3 in DNA: TGTGCCAGCAGTCCACCCGCCTCGGGGCTAAATTCACCCCTCCACTTT. It is translated as CASSPPASGLNSPLHF.

The chain combines TRBV30 with TRBJ2-7; D not resolved. V was cut by 4 bases and J by 5 bases, with 12 bases left in between. The CDR3 loop spans 12 amino acids. Germline V lookup: CDR1 GTSNPN, CDR2 SVGIG (reference sequence). CDR3 sequence (DNA): TGTGCCTGGACCAACCCCCGCCACGAGCAGTACTTC. This sequence encodes CAWTNPRHEQYF. Drawing the rest from reference TRBV30 and TRBJ2-7, the complete variable domain is SQTIHQWPATLVQPVGSPLSLECTVEGTSNPNLYWYRQAAGRGLQLLFYSVGIGQISSEVPQNLSASRPQDRQFILSSKKLLLSDSGFYLCAWTNPRHEQYFGPGTRLTVT.

This clonotype has a count of ten or more. This rearrangement joins TRBV20-1 to TRBJ1-1, with 8 bases identical to TRBD1. This CDR3 contains 12 residues. The germline V gene encodes CDR1 DFQATT and CDR2 SNEGSKA (reference sequence). Trimming took 6 bases from V and 10 from J; bases not matched to a gene: 10. The chain's CDR3 is CSAIRQGIGAFF. CDR3 DNA: TGCAGTGCCATACGACAGGGGATCGGAGCTTTCTTT.

This clonotype was seen ten or more times. The J gene is TRBJ2-1, the V gene TRBV12-3 or TRBV12-4; D not certain. This CDR3 region has 15 residues. V was pared by 6 bases and J by 8 bases, with 20 bases between. DNA of the CDR3: TGTGCCAGCAGCCCGGTACATCCTTTTGCGGATGAGCAGTTCTTC. Its protein is CASSPVHPFADEQFF.

The table lists this clonotype with many counts. In DNA form, the CDR3 reads TGTGCCAGTCGGGGCGGGGCCTACAATGAGCAGTTCTTC. It encodes CASRGGAYNEQFF. The V gene is TRBV19, the J gene TRBJ2-1, with D perhaps TRBD2 (6 bases). The CDR3 runs to 13 residues. With 8 bases removed from V and 2 bases from J, the gap between germline ends came to 10 bases. Germline CDR1 LNHDA, CDR2 SQIVND (reference sequence).

Many counts were recorded for this clonotype. This chain uses TRBV7-2 with TRBJ2-2, with D perhaps TRBD1 or TRBD2 (6 bases each). CDR1 is SGHTA and CDR2 is FQGNSA in the germline V gene. V was pared by 4 bases and J by 0 bases, with 12 bases between. The CDR3 sequence is 16 residues long. The CDR3 region has the DNA TGTGCCAGCAGCTCAGAAGGGGGGACGAACACCGGGGAGCTGTTTTTT. It yields the protein CASSSEGGTNTGELFF. Using reference TRBV7-2 and TRBJ2-2 for the parts outside the CDR3, the full variable domain is GAGVSQSPSNKVTEKGKDVELRCDPISGHTALYWYRQSLGQGLEFLIYFQGNSAPDKSGLPSDRFSAERTGGSVSTLTIQRTQQEDSAVYLCASSSEGGTNTGELFFGEGSRLTVL.

In this sample, this clonotype turned up many times. The V call is TRBV18, the J call TRBJ2-1, with D possibly being TRBD1 (6 bases). Germline V lookup: CDR1 KGHSH, CDR2 LQKENI. V was shortened by 4 bases and J by 4 bases, with 8 bases between the two germline ends. The CDR3 covers 13 residues. CDR3 amino acids: CASSRGQYNEQFF. The CDR3 nucleotides are TGTGCCAGCTCACGGGGGCAGTACAATGAGCAGTTCTTC.

This clonotype was seen ten or more times. V usage is TRBV12-3 or TRBV12-4 and J usage is TRBJ1-1; the D is unclear. V was shortened by 4 bases and J by 8 bases, with 17 bases between the two germline ends. The CDR3 runs to 14 residues. CDR3 residues: CASSSAARPIEAFF. The CDR3 DNA sequence: TGTGCCAGCAGTTCCGCGGCAAGGCCGATCGAAGCTTTCTTT.

In this sample, this clonotype turned up many times. The CDR3 DNA reads TGCAGTGCTAGCACTAGCGGTTCCTTCACAGATACGCAGTATTTT. Protein: CSASTSGSFTDTQYF. The chain couples TRBV20-1 to TRBJ2-3; TRBD2 matches 8 bases. After removal of 3 bases from V and 2 bases from J, the junction contained 7 bases not matched to a gene. Germline CDR1 is DFQATT and CDR2 is SNEGSKA (reference sequence). The CDR3 is made up of 15 amino acids.

This clonotype was seen more than once but under ten times. This sequence joins TRBV7-9 and TRBJ1-2; no clear D. The ends were cut back, 2 bases at V and 1 base at J, with 11 bases in the middle. This CDR3 comprises 15 residues. The germline V gene has CDR1 SEHNR and CDR2 FQNEAQ (reference sequence). CDR3 in DNA: TGTGCCAGCAGCTTAATTCTTGAACTTAACTATGGCTACACCTTC. Translating it yields CASSLILELNYGYTF.